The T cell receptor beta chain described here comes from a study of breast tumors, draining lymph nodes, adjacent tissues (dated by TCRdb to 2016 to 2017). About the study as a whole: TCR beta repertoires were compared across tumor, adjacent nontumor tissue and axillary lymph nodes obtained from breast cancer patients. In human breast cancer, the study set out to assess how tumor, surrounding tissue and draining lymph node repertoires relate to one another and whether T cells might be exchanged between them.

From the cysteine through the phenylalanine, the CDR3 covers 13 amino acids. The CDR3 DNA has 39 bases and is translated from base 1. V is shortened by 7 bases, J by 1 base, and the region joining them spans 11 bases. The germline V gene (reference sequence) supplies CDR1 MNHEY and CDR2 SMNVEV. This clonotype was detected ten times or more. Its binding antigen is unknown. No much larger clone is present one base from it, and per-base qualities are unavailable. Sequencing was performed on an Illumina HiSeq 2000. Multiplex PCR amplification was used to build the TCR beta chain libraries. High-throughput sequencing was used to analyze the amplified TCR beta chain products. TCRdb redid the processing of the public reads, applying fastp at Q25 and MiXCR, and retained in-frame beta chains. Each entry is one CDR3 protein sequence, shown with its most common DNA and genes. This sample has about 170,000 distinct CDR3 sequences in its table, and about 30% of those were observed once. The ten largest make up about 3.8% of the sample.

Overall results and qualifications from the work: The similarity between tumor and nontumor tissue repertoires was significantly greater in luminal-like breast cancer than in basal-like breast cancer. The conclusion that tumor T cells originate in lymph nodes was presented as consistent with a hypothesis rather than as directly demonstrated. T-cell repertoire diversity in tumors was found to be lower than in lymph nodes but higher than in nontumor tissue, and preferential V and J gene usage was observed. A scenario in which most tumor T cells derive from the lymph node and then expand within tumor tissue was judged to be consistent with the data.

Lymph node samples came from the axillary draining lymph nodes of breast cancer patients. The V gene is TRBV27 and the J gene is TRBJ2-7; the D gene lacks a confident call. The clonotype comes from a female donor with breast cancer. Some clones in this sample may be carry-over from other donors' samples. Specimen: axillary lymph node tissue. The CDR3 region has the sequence CASMNLGSYEQYF. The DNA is TGTGCCAGCATGAACCTGGGGTCCTACGAGCAGTACTTC.